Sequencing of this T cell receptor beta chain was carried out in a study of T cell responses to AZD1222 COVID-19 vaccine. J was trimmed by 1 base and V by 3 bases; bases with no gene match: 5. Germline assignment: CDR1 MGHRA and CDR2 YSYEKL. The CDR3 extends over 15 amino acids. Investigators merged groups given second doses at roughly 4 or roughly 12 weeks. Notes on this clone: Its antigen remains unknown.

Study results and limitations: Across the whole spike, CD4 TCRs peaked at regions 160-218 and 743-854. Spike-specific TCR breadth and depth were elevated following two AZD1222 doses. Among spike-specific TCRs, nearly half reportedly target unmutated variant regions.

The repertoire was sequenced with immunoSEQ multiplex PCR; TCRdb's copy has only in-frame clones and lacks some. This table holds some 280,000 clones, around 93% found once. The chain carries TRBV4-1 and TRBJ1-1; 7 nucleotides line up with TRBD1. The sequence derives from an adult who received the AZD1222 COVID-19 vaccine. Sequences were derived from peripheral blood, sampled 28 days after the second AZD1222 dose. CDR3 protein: CASSQLQGTNTEAFF. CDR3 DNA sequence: TGCGCCAGCAGCCAGTTACAGGGGACGAACACTGAAGCTTTCTTT.